This is a list of T cell receptor beta chains from one sample in a study of T cell changes during pregnancy in multiple sclerosis. TCRdb's copy holds only in-frame clones and misses some; the assay was immunoSEQ multiplex PCR. The sample has tens of thousands of clones, 80% to 95% seen once. This specimen was peripheral blood, taken in the first trimester of pregnancy. These receptors originate from a female donor in good health, enrolled as a control in a pregnancy study. Each CDR3 is given with its conserved first and last residue. The D gene is left open where the match is weak. The size entry is marked missing in some rows and otherwise reads once, few, many or a size class.

D: -
J: TRBJ2-2
V: TRBV18
size: -
DNA: TGTGCCAGCTCTAAGGGGACCGGGGAGCTGTTTTTT
CDR3: CASSKGTGELFF

D: TRBD1
J: TRBJ1-5
V: TRBV2
size: -
DNA: TGTGCCAGCAGAGGACAGGCCGGCCAGCCCCAGCATTTT
CDR3: CASRGQAGQPQHF

D: TRBD2
J: TRBJ2-5
V: TRBV5-5
size: -
DNA: TGTGCCAGCAGCTTGGGGTTAGCGGGAGGGCAAGAGACCCAGTACTTC
CDR3: CASSLGLAGGQETQYF

D: -
J: TRBJ2-7
V: TRBV28
size: -
DNA: TGTGCCAGCAGTTTGTCCCGTGGGCTAGCGAGTTCCTACGAGCAGTACTTC
CDR3: CASSLSRGLASSYEQYF

D: TRBD1
J: TRBJ2-3
V: TRBV5-6
size: -
DNA: TGTGCCAGCAGCATAGGACAGGGGCCCGCAGATACGCAGTATTTT
CDR3: CASSIGQGPADTQYF

D: -
J: TRBJ1-1
V: TRBV5-1
size: -
DNA: TGCGCCAGCAGCTTGGGTACCTACAGGGTAAAGAACACTGAAGCTTTCTTT
CDR3: CASSLGTYRVKNTEAFF

D: TRBD2
J: TRBJ2-5
V: TRBV5-4
size: -
DNA: TGTGCCAGCAGCCCATCCCCCGGGACTAGTCCCCCAGAGACCCAGTACTTC
CDR3: CASSPSPGTSPPETQYF

D: -
J: TRBJ2-7
V: TRBV19
size: -
DNA: TGTGCCAGTAGTACCCCCCGGGACTGGGCCCACCACGAGCAGTACTTC
CDR3: CASSTPRDWAHHEQYF

D: -
J: TRBJ2-1
V: TRBV11-3
size: -
DNA: TGTGCCAGCAGCTTGGGCTCGCAGGGAAAATACAATGAGCAGTTCTTC
CDR3: CASSLGSQGKYNEQFF

D: -
J: TRBJ2-7
V: TRBV2
size: once
DNA: TGTGCCAGCAGTTCGGAGACCTACGAGCAGTACTTC
CDR3: CASSSETYEQYF

D: TRBD1
J: TRBJ2-2
V: TRBV6-5
size: -
DNA: TGTGCCAGCGCCAGGGACAGAGACACCGGGGAGCTGTTTTTT
CDR3: CASARDRDTGELFF

D: TRBD1
J: TRBJ1-5
V: TRBV2
size: -
DNA: TGTGCCAGCAGTAGAGAGGAGGGGGCAGGGCAGCCCCAGCATTTT
CDR3: CASSREEGAGQPQHF

D: -
J: TRBJ1-2
V: TRBV28
size: -
DNA: TGTGCCAGCAGTTTAAATCTTGGCTACACCTTC
CDR3: CASSLNLGYTF

D: TRBD1
J: TRBJ2-7
V: TRBV10-3
size: -
DNA: TGTGCCATCAGAGGGGGACAGGGGTTATCCTACGAGCAGTACTTC
CDR3: CAIRGGQGLSYEQYF

D: TRBD2
J: TRBJ2-7
V: TRBV11-1
size: -
DNA: TGTGCCAGCGGGCTAGCGGAATACTACGAGCAGTACTTC
CDR3: CASGLAEYYEQYF

D: TRBD2
J: TRBJ2-1
V: TRBV30
size: -
DNA: TGTGCCTGGAGTCCTAGCGGGAGGTACAATGAGCAGTTCTTC
CDR3: CAWSPSGRYNEQFF

D: TRBD1
J: TRBJ2-7
V: TRBV4-2
size: -
DNA: TGTGCCAGCAGCCAGGAACAGGGGTTGGGCTACGAGCAGTACTTC
CDR3: CASSQEQGLGYEQYF

D: TRBD1
J: TRBJ2-7
V: TRBV7-9
size: -
DNA: TGTGCCAGCAGCTCCGGGACAGGGGGCTACGAGCAGTACTTC
CDR3: CASSSGTGGYEQYF

D: TRBD2
J: TRBJ2-5
V: TRBV11-2
size: -
DNA: TGTGCCAGCAACAGCGGGAGGGCCGCAGAGACCCAGTACTTC
CDR3: CASNSGRAAETQYF

D: -
J: TRBJ2-3
V: TRBV6-5
size: -
DNA: TGTGCCAGCAGTTACTCGGGCAGGTTCACAGATACGCAGTATTTT
CDR3: CASSYSGRFTDTQYF

D: TRBD1
J: TRBJ2-1
V: TRBV5-1
size: -
DNA: TGCGCCAGCAGCTTGGTGGGGACAGGGTCCGATGAGCAGTTCTTC
CDR3: CASSLVGTGSDEQFF

D: -
J: TRBJ1-5
V: TRBV19
size: -
DNA: TGTGCCACCGGGACGGACTATAGCAATCAGCCCCAGCATTTT
CDR3: CATGTDYSNQPQHF